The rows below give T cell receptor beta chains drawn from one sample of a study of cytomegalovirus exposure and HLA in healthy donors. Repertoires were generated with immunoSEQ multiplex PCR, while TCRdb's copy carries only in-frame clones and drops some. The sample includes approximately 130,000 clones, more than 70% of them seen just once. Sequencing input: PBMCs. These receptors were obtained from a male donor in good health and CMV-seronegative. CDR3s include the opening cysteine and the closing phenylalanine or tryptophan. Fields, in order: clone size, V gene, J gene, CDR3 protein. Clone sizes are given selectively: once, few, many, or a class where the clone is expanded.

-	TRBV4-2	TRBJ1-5	CASSRTGESNQPQHF
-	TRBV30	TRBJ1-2	CAWSVGQYFYGYTF
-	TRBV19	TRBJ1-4	CASSISVSATNEKLFF
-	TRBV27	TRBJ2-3	CASSLFGTGGEDTQYF
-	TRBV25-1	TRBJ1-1	CASSLPGTVNTEAFF
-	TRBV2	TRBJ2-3	CASSALRDGDTQYF
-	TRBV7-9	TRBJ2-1	CASSVGETGGNEQFF
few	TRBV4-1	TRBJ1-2	CASSQFQGIGYGYTF
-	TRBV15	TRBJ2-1	CATSSLRGHPRAYNEQFF
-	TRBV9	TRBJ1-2	CASSVPDYGYTF
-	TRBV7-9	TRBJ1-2	CASSNQGQTYGYTF
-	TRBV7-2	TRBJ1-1	CASSRRDSNTEAFF
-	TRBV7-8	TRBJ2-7	CASSFDYYEQYF
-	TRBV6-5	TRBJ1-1	CASSYREQGVNTEAFF
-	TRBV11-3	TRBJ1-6	CASSPRTGRATYNSPLHF
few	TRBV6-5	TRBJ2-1	CASSAGLNEQFF
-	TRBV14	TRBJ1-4	CASSQDRQGHNEKLFF
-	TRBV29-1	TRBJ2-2	CSMLSGGTNTGELFF
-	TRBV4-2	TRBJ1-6	CASSQDPQRGNSPLHF
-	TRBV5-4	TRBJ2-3	CASSLIGLSTDTQYF
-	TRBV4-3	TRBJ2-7	CASSLSWDRSYEQYF
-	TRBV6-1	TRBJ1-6	CASSERTGPGTGNSPLHF
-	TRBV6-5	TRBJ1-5	CASGLGPQHF
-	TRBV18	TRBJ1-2	CASSPKGTGEGDYGYTF
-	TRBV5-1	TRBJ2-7	CASSLGQGGEQYF
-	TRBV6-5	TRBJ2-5	CASSYGGATKETQYF
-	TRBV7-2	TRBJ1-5	CASSFSGMGNQPQHF
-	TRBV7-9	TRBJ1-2	CASSLGRGGNTF
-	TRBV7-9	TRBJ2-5	CASSLDQGVTQYF
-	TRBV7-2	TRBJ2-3	CASSSGTGEYF
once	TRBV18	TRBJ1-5	CASSYRDSRKGSNQPQHF
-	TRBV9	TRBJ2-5	CASSVGLETQYF
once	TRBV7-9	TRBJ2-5	CASSPSRETQYF
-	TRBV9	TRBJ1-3	CASSLLDRGSGNTIYF
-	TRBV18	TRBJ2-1	CASSPPGASGYNEQFF
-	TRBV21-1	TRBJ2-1	CASSKGQGYEQFF
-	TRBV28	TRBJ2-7	CASSLLAGSYEQYF
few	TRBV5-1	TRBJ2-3	CASRRAPGQGTDTQYF
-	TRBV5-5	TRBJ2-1	CASSLELGTGLYNEQFF
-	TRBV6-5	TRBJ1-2	CASSEPGQGTGYTF
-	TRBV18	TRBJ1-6	CASSPPQGVSPLHF
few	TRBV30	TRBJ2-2	CAWSVLLNTGELFF
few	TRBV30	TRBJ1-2	CAWSVGTGTIFGYTF
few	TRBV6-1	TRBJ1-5	CASSVGGPPNQPQHF
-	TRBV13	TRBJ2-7	CASSSRGGAVSYEQYF
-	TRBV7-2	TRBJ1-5	CASTPPGSNQPQHF
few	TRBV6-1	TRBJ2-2	CASSERDPGELFF
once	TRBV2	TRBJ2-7	CASSEQRSKTYEQYF
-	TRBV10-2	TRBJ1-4	CASRGAGTADEKLFF
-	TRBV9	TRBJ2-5	CASSVAQAEETQYF
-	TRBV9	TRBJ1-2	CASSWLLGGGYTF